This is a list of T cell receptor beta chains from one sample in a study of CD8 T cells in Susac syndrome. TCRdb analysed the immunoSEQ multiplex PCR reads with MiXCR anew, one entry per CDR3 protein. The data contain about 300,000 distinct CDR3 sequences, 85% of them singletons. Sample: CD8+ T cells from PBMCs. The origin of the receptors is a human donor with multiple sclerosis. Both conserved end residues are part of each CDR3. The D gene is left open where the match is weak. Clone size is given for some rows only: seen once, a few or many times, or a class if the clone is expanded.

j_gene: TRBJ1-1; abundance: .; d_gene: .; v_gene: TRBV6-5; CDR3aa: CASSRAMGSTEALF; CDR3nt: TGTGCCAGCAGTCGGGCGATGGGGAGCACTGAAGCTCTCTTT
j_gene: TRBJ2-3; abundance: .; d_gene: TRBD2; v_gene: TRBV12-3/TRBV12-4; CDR3aa: CASRPGLAGGGTDTQYF; CDR3nt: TGTGCCAGCAGGCCGGGACTAGCGGGAGGAGGGACAGATACGCAGTATTTT
j_gene: TRBJ2-7; abundance: .; d_gene: .; v_gene: TRBV7-2; CDR3aa: CASSFFPGSYEQYF; CDR3nt: TGTGCCAGCAGCTTTTTTCCTGGTTCCTACGAGCAGTACTTC
j_gene: TRBJ2-1; abundance: once; d_gene: TRBD1; v_gene: TRBV7-9; CDR3aa: CASSKIEAGQGNEQFF; CDR3nt: TGTGCCAGCAGCAAGATAGAAGCGGGACAGGGCAATGAGCAGTTCTTC
j_gene: TRBJ2-3; abundance: .; d_gene: .; v_gene: TRBV28; CDR3aa: CASGGTQHRDTQYF; CDR3nt: TGTGCCAGCGGGGGGACTCAGCATAGGGATACGCAGTATTTT
j_gene: TRBJ2-3; abundance: once; d_gene: TRBD2; v_gene: TRBV7-2; CDR3aa: CASSLIAGGITDTQYF; CDR3nt: TGTGCCAGCAGCTTAATCGCGGGAGGGATCACAGATACGCAGTATTTT
j_gene: TRBJ2-2; abundance: .; d_gene: .; v_gene: TRBV9; CDR3aa: CASSVDDTGELFF; CDR3nt: TGTGCCAGCAGCGTAGACGACACCGGGGAGCTGTTTTTT
j_gene: TRBJ2-3; abundance: .; d_gene: TRBD2; v_gene: TRBV11-2; CDR3aa: CASSLGSTSGRVTPDTQYF; CDR3nt: TGTGCCAGCAGCTTAGGTTCGACTAGCGGGAGAGTTACCCCAGATACGCAGTATTTT
j_gene: TRBJ1-1; abundance: .; d_gene: .; v_gene: TRBV27; CDR3aa: CASIGGTEAFF; CDR3nt: TGTGCCAGCATCGGGGGAACTGAAGCTTTCTTT
j_gene: TRBJ2-7; abundance: once; d_gene: .; v_gene: TRBV28; CDR3aa: CASPSLGEQYF; CDR3nt: TGTGCCAGCCCGAGTTTAGGGGAGCAGTACTTC
j_gene: TRBJ2-7; abundance: .; d_gene: .; v_gene: TRBV27; CDR3aa: CASSFEGAEYEQYF; CDR3nt: TGTGCCAGCAGTTTTGAGGGAGCGGAGTACGAGCAGTACTTC
j_gene: TRBJ2-2; abundance: .; d_gene: TRBD1; v_gene: TRBV4-3; CDR3aa: CASSQDRDREGTGELFF; CDR3nt: TGCGCCAGCAGCCAAGATCGGGACAGGGAAGGGACCGGGGAGCTGTTTTTT
j_gene: TRBJ2-1; abundance: .; d_gene: .; v_gene: TRBV24-1; CDR3aa: CATSEEGPEQFF; CDR3nt: TGTGCCACCTCTGAGGAGGGGCCTGAGCAGTTCTTC
j_gene: TRBJ2-4; abundance: .; d_gene: .; v_gene: TRBV30; CDR3aa: CAWSQGGLAKNIQYF; CDR3nt: TGTGCCTGGAGCCAGGGGGGCCTAGCCAAAAACATTCAGTACTTC
j_gene: TRBJ2-5; abundance: .; d_gene: TRBD2; v_gene: TRBV7-9; CDR3aa: CASSLPGLAGGPAPETQYF; CDR3nt: TGTGCCAGCAGCTTACCCGGGCTAGCGGGAGGTCCTGCTCCCGAGACCCAGTACTTC
j_gene: TRBJ2-5; abundance: .; d_gene: .; v_gene: TRBV27; CDR3aa: CASSSVLGTMVETQYF; CDR3nt: TGTGCCAGCAGTTCCGTTCTCGGGACAATGGTGGAGACCCAGTACTTC
j_gene: TRBJ2-5; abundance: .; d_gene: TRBD1; v_gene: TRBV9; CDR3aa: CASSDETGGGETQYF; CDR3nt: TGTGCCAGCAGCGATGAGACAGGGGGCGGCGAGACCCAGTACTTC
j_gene: TRBJ2-5; abundance: .; d_gene: .; v_gene: TRBV27; CDR3aa: CASRPGAGIEAEETQYF; CDR3nt: TGTGCCAGCAGGCCGGGAGCCGGCATTGAGGCCGAAGAGACCCAGTACTTC
j_gene: TRBJ2-3; abundance: few; d_gene: .; v_gene: TRBV6-1; CDR3aa: CASIHHGRPTDTQYF; CDR3nt: TGTGCCAGCATCCACCACGGCAGGCCCACAGATACGCAGTATTTT
j_gene: TRBJ2-1; abundance: .; d_gene: TRBD2; v_gene: TRBV15; CDR3aa: CATLSGNSYNEQFF; CDR3nt: TGTGCCACCCTTAGCGGGAACTCCTACAATGAGCAGTTCTTC
j_gene: TRBJ2-7; abundance: .; d_gene: .; v_gene: TRBV6-1; CDR3aa: CASSPILRDYEQYF; CDR3nt: TGTGCCAGCAGCCCAATTTTGCGGGACTACGAGCAGTACTTC
j_gene: TRBJ2-3; abundance: .; d_gene: TRBD1; v_gene: TRBV4-3; CDR3aa: CASSQDGTGGTDTQYF; CDR3nt: TGCGCCAGCAGCCAGGACGGGACAGGGGGCACAGATACGCAGTATTTT
j_gene: TRBJ2-7; abundance: .; d_gene: .; v_gene: TRBV30; CDR3aa: CAWSRQREQYF; CDR3nt: TGTGCCTGGAGTAGACAGCGAGAGCAGTACTTC